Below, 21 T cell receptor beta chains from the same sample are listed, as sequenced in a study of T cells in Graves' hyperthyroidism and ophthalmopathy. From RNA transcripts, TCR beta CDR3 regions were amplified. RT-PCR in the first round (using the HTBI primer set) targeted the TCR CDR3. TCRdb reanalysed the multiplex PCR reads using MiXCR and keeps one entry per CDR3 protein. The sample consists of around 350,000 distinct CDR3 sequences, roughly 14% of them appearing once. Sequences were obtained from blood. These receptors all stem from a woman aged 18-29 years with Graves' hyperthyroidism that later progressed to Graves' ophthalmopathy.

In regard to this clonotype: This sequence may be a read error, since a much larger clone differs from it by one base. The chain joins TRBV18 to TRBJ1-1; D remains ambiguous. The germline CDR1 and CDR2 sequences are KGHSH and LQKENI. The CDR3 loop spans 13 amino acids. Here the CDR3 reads CVSSPPGRTEAFF. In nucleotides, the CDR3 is TGTGTCAGCTCACCACCCGGACGCACTGAAGCTTTCTTT. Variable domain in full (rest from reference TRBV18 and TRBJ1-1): NAGVMQNPRHLVRRRGQEARLRCSPMKGHSHVYWYRQLPEEGLKFMVYLQKENIIDESGMPKERFSAEFPKEGPSILRIQQVVRGDSAAYFCVSSPPGRTEAFFGQGTRLTVV.

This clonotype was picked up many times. The CDR3 spells CASSLITKAGVNYGYTF. In nucleotides, the CDR3 is TGTGCCAGCAGTTTAATCACAAAAGCAGGCGTTAACTATGGCTACACCTTC. V and J are TRBV28 and TRBJ1-2; D uncertain. Germline V CDR1 and CDR2: MDHEN, SYDVKM. With 2 bases removed from V and 1 base from J, the gap between germline ends came to 17 bases. This CDR3 has 17 amino acids.

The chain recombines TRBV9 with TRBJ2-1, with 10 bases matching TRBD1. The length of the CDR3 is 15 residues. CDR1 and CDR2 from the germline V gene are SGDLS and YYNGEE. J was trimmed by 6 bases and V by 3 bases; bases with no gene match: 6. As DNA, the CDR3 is TGTGCCAGCAGCGCAGGGACAGGGGTAAGCAATGAGCAGTTCTTC. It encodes CASSAGTGVSNEQFF.

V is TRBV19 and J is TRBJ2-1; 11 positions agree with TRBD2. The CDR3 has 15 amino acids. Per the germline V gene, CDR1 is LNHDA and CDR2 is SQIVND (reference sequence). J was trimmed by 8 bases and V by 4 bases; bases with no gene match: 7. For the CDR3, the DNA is TGTGCCAGTAGTACCACTAGCGGGAGTTTGGATGAGCAGTTCTTC. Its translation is CASSTTSGSLDEQFF.

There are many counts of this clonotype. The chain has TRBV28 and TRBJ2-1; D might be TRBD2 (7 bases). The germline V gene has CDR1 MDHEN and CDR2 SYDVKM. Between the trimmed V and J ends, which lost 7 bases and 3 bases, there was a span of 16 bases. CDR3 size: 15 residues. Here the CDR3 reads CASTKGGRGYNEQFF. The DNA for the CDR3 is TGTGCCAGCACAAAGGGGGGGAGGGGCTACAATGAGCAGTTCTTC.

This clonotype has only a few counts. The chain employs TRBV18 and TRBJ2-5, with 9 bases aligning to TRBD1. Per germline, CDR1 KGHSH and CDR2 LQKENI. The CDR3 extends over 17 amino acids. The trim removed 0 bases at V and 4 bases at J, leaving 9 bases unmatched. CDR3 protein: CASSPPVDRGFAETQYF. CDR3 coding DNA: TGTGCCAGCTCACCACCGGTTGACAGGGGGTTCGCAGAGACCCAGTACTTC.

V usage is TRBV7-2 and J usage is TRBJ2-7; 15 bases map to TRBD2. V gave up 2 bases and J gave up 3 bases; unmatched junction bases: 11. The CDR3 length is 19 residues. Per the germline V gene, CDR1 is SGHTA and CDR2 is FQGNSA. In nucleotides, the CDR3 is TGTGCCAGCAGCTTAAGCTGGACTAGCGGGAGGGCCTTTTACTACGAGCAGTACTTC. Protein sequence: CASSLSWTSGRAFYYEQYF. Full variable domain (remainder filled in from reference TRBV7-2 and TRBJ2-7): GAGVSQSPSNKVTEKGKDVELRCDPISGHTALYWYRQSLGQGLEFLIYFQGNSAPDKSGLPSDRFSAERTGGSVSTLTIQRTQQEDSAVYLCASSLSWTSGRAFYYEQYFGPGTRLTVT.

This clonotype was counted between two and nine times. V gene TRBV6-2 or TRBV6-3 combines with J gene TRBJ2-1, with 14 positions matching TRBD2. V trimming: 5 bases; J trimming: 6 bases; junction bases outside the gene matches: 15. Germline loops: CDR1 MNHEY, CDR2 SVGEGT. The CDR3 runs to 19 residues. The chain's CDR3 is CASSPALTSGRAFGNEQFF. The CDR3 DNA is TGTGCCAGCAGTCCCGCCCTGACTAGCGGGAGGGCCTTCGGCAATGAGCAGTTCTTC.

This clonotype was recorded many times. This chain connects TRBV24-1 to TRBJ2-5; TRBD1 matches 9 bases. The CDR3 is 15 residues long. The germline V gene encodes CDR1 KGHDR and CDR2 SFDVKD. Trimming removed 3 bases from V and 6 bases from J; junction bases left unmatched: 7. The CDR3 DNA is TGTGCCACCAGTGATACAGGGACAGGGAAAAAGACCCAGTACTTC. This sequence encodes CATSDTGTGKKTQYF.

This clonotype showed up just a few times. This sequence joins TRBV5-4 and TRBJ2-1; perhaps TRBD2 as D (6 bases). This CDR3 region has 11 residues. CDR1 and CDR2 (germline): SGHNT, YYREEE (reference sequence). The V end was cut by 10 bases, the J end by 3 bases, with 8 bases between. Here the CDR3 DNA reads TGTGCCGGAGGGAACTACAATGAGCAGTTCTTC. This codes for CAGGNYNEQFF.

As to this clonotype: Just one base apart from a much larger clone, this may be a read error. CDR3 loop: CASSFWRDGQDEQFF. CDR3 DNA: TGTGCCAGCAGTTTTTGGCGGGACGGGCAGGACGAGCAGTTCTTC. The genes are TRBV28 and TRBJ2-1, with D possibly being TRBD2 (6 bases). The V gene's germline CDR1 is MDHEN and CDR2 SYDVKM. The V end lost 3 bases, the J end lost 10 bases, and 19 bases lay between the germline ends. The CDR3 runs 15 residues.

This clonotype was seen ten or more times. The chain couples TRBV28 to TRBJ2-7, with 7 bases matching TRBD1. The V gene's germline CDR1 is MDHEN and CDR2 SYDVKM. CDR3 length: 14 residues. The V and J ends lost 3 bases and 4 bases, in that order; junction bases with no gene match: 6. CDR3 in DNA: TGTGCCAGCAGTTTCGGGACAGTGGGATACGAGCAGTACTTC. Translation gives CASSFGTVGYEQYF.

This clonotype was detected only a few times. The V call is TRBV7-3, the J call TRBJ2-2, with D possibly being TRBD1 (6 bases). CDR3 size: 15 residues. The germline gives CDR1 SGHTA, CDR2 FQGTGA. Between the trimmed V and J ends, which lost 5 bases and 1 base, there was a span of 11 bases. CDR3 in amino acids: CASSAATGNTGELFF. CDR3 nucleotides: TGTGCCAGCAGCGCCGCGACAGGGAACACCGGGGAGCTGTTTTTT.

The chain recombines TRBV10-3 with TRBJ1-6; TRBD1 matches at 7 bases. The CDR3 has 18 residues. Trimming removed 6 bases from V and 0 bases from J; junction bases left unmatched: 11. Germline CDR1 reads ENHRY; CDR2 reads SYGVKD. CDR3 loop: CAIRGGDRQSSYNSPLHF. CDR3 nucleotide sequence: TGTGCCATCAGAGGGGGGGACAGACAGAGCTCCTATAATTCACCCCTCCACTTT.

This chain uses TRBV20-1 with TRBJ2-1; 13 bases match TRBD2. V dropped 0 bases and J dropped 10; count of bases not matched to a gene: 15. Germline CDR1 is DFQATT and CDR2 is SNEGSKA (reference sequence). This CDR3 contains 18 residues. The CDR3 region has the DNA TGCAGTGCTAGAGATACATTTAGACTAGCGGGAGGTCCTACGGAGCAGTTCTTC. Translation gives CSARDTFRLAGGPTEQFF.

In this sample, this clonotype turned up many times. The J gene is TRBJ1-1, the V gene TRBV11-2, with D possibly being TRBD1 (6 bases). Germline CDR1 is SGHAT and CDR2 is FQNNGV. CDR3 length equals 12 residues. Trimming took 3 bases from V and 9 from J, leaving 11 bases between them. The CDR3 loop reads CASSFPGDKAFF. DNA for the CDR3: TGTGCCAGCAGCTTCCCAGGGGATAAAGCTTTCTTT.

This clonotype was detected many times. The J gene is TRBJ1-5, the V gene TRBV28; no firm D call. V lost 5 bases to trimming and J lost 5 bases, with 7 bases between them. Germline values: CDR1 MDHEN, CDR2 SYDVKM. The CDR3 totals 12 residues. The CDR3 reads CASSQRYQPQHF. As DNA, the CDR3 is TGTGCCAGCAGTCAGAGATATCAGCCCCAGCATTTT.

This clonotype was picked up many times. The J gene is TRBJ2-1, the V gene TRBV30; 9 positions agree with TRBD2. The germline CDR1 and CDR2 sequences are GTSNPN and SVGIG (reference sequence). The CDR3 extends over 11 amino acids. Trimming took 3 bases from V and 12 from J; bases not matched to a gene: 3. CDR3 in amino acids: CAWRAGGLQFF. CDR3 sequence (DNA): TGTGCCTGGAGAGCGGGAGGACTGCAGTTCTTC.

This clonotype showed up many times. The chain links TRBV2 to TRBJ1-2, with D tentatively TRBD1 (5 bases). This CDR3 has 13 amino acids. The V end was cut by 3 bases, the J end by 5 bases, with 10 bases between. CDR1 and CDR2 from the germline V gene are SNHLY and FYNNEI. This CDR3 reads CASSEGRAYGYTF. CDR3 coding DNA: TGTGCCAGCAGTGAGGGGCGGGCGTATGGCTACACCTTC.

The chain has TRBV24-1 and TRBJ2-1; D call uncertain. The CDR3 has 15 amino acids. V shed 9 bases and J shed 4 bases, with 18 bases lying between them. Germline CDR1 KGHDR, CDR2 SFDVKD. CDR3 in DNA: TGTGCCACCCGGAGTTTAGGAGAAGGTTACAATGAGCAGTTCTTC. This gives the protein CATRSLGEGYNEQFF.

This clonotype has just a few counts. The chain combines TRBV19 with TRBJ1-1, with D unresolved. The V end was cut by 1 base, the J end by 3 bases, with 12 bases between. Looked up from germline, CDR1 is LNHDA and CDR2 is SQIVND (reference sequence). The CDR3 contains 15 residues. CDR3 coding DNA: TGTGCCAGTAGTATAGCCCGGTACTGGGACACTGAAGCTTTCTTT. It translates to CASSIARYWDTEAFF. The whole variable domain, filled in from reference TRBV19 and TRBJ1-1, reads DGGITQSPKYLFRKEGQNVTLSCEQNLNHDAMYWYRQDPGQGLRLIYYSQIVNDFQKGDIAEGYSVSREKKESFPLTVTSAQKNPTAFYLCASSIARYWDTEAFFGQGTRLTVV.